A single sample is the source of the 27 T cell receptor beta chains below, sequenced in a study of cytomegalovirus exposure and HLA in healthy donors. PCR was performed using 60 Vbeta and 13 Jbeta primers. Some clones are missing from TCRdb's copy, which holds only in-frame ones; the method was immunoSEQ multiplex PCR. The table includes around 120,000 clones, over 8% detected once. The source material was PBMCs. These receptors all come from a man under 40 in good health and CMV-seronegative.

This clone was seen a few times. V and J are TRBV11-3 and TRBJ2-7; TRBD2 aligns across 11 bases. The CDR3 is 16 residues long. The V and J ends lost 5 bases and 1 base, in that order; junction bases with no gene match: 7. Germline CDR1 reads SGHNT; CDR2 reads YENEEA. In DNA form, the CDR3 reads TGTGCCAGCAGCCCAGAAACTAGCGGGAGTTCCTACGAGCAGTACTTC. This encodes CASSPETSGSSYEQYF.

The V gene is TRBV7-9, the J gene TRBJ1-5; TRBD1 aligns across 7 bases. The germline gives CDR1 SEHNR, CDR2 FQNEAQ (reference sequence). V lost 2 bases and J lost 5; bases outside the gene matches: 9. The CDR3 runs 16 residues. Here the CDR3 DNA reads TGTGCCAGCAGCTTAAAAGGGGGCCCGTCGGATCAGCCCCAGCATTTT. This translates into CASSLKGGPSDQPQHF.

The rearrangement joins TRBV19 to TRBJ2-7; tentative D call: TRBD2 (6 bases). The CDR3 consists of 12 residues. Deletions cut 6 bases from V and 6 bases from J, with 12 bases between. CDR1 and CDR2 from the germline V gene are LNHDA and SQIVND (reference sequence). In nucleotides, the CDR3 is TGTGCCAGTAGCCGCGGGATAGGCGAGCAGTACTTC. Its protein is CASSRGIGEQYF.

There are a few counts of this clone. The chain recombines TRBV6-1 with TRBJ1-2, with a possible D match to TRBD1 (5 bases). The CDR3 has 14 amino acids. Germline CDR1 reads MNHNS; CDR2 reads SASEGT. V was shortened by 3 bases and J by 3 bases, with 11 bases between the two germline ends. CDR3 protein: CASSDGASDYGYTF. DNA for the CDR3: TGTGCCAGCAGTGATGGGGCTTCGGACTATGGCTACACCTTC.

The rearrangement links TRBV2 to TRBJ2-7, with D perhaps matching TRBD2 (6 bases). This CDR3 has 15 residues. Germline CDR1 reads SNHLY; CDR2 reads FYNNEI. V lost 2 bases, J lost 3 bases, and 14 bases lay in between. CDR3 sequence (DNA): TGTGCCAGCAGTGAATCGGGGACCGGGGGCTACGAGCAGTACTTC. Translation gives CASSESGTGGYEQYF.

This clone was seen a few times. The CDR3 bases are TGTGCCAGCAGTCCCCGGTCGATACAAGAGACCCAGTACTTC. This translates into CASSPRSIQETQYF. The J gene is TRBJ2-5, the V gene TRBV6-1; D call uncertain. CDR3 length: 14 residues. Germline CDR1 MNHNS, CDR2 SASEGT. The V gene lost 5 bases and the J gene lost 2 bases, with 12 bases spanning the gap.

CDR3 nucleotides: TGTGCCAGCAGCTTTGCGGGGGAAACCTACAATGAGCAGTTCTTC. Amino acid sequence: CASSFAGETYNEQFF. This rearrangement joins TRBV5-8 to TRBJ2-1; TRBD2 matches 7 bases. Losses at the gene ends were 2 bases for V and 2 bases for J; bases not matched to a gene: 4. The length of the CDR3 is 15 residues. From germline, CDR1 is SGHTS and CDR2 YDEGEE.

This clone was found a few times. CDR3 sequence reads: CASSQVGGNSNQPQHF. For the CDR3, the DNA is TGTGCCAGCAGCCAAGTGGGAGGGAACAGCAATCAGCCCCAGCATTTT. The rearrangement joins TRBV14 to TRBJ1-5; D is uncertain. The CDR3 covers 16 residues. Trimming cost V 1 base and J 1 base, with 11 bases left between them. Germline values: CDR1 SGHDN, CDR2 FVKESK.

This clone was observed a handful of times. This chain uses TRBV4-1 with TRBJ1-6; 11 positions match TRBD1. The CDR3 totals 15 residues. Germline CDR1 and CDR2: MGHRA and YSYEKL. Unmatched junction bases numbered 3, after V lost 3 bases and J lost 8 bases. CDR3 region: CASSQDRGRDSPLHF. DNA of the CDR3: TGCGCCAGCAGCCAGGACAGGGGGCGAGATTCACCCCTCCACTTT.

This clone showed up just a few times. V gene TRBV5-1 combines with J gene TRBJ1-2; 7 bases are shared with TRBD1. J was trimmed by 1 base and V by 0 bases; bases with no gene match: 3. CDR3 length: 15 residues. CDR1 SGHRS and CDR2 YFSETQ come from the germline V gene. CDR3 sequence: CASSLVGDSNYGYTF. In DNA form, the CDR3 reads TGCGCCAGCAGCTTGGTTGGGGACAGTAACTATGGCTACACCTTC.

V gene TRBV7-9 combines with J gene TRBJ2-3; 14 positions agree with TRBD2. This CDR3 comprises 19 residues. V lost 7 bases, J lost 5 bases, and 17 bases stayed unmatched. Per germline, CDR1 SEHNR and CDR2 FQNEAQ (reference sequence). The CDR3 DNA reads as TGTGCCAGCATCCAACCTCGACTAGCGGGAGGGCCACTCCGAGATACGCAGTATTTT. This sequence encodes CASIQPRLAGGPLRDTQYF.

Only a few counts were recorded for this clone. J is TRBJ2-1 and V is TRBV6-5; 7 bases align to TRBD2. This CDR3 spans 14 amino acids. The trim removed 6 bases at V and 5 bases at J, leaving 7 bases unmatched. Looked up from germline, CDR1 is MNHEY and CDR2 is SVGAGI. CDR3 amino acids: CASRRLALDNEQFF. As DNA, the CDR3 is TGTGCCAGCAGAAGACTAGCCCTTGACAATGAGCAGTTCTTC.

This clone has only a few counts. In DNA form, the CDR3 reads TGCGCCAGCAGCTTGGTGGGCAGCCGCTCTGGAAACACCATATATTTT. Its translation: CASSLVGSRSGNTIYF. This chain joins TRBV5-1 and TRBJ1-3; no clear D. Germline CDR1 SGHRS, CDR2 YFSETQ. Trimming took 0 bases from V and 0 from J, leaving 10 bases between them. This CDR3 region has 16 residues.

J is TRBJ2-5 and V is TRBV27; D might be TRBD1 (6 bases). Deletions cut 5 bases from V and 7 bases from J, with 23 bases between. CDR3 length: 16 amino acids. The germline gives CDR1 MNHEY, CDR2 SMNVEV (reference sequence). CDR3: CASSPSPRGNEGTQYF. As DNA, the CDR3 is TGTGCCAGCAGTCCGTCCCCCAGGGGAAACGAGGGGACCCAGTACTTC.

The chain links TRBV2 to TRBJ2-7, with a weak D call TRBD2 (6 bases). Trimming took off 8 bases at V and 3 bases at J, with 17 bases between the two ends. In germline, CDR1 is SNHLY, CDR2 FYNNEI. The CDR3 has 14 residues. For the CDR3, the DNA is TGTGCCAGCTATGGGCGCGGGAAGTTCTACGAGCAGTACTTC. Translating gives CASYGRGKFYEQYF.

V usage is TRBV4-1 and J usage is TRBJ2-5; the D gene is possibly TRBD1 (6 bases). The tail of the sequence fits TRBJ2-7 better, so the J call may be wrong. This CDR3 has 17 amino acids. The germline gives CDR1 MGHRA, CDR2 YSYEKL. The CDR3 sequence is CASSQVLTGTRLYEQYF. DNA of the CDR3: TGCGCCAGCAGCCAAGTCCTTACCGGGACAAGACTTTACGAGCAGTACTTC.

This clone has just a few counts. This chain uses TRBV19 with TRBJ1-4, with D hard to call. CDR3 size: 14 residues. V lost 0 bases and J 5 bases, leaving 7 bases between the germline ends. Germline assignment: CDR1 LNHDA and CDR2 SQIVND (reference sequence). The CDR3 here is CASSIDRKNEKLFF. The CDR3 DNA sequence: TGTGCCAGTAGTATAGACAGAAAGAATGAAAAACTGTTTTTT.

The chain combines TRBV2 with TRBJ2-6, with 11 bases aligning to TRBD1. The ends lost 4 bases at V and 0 bases at J; junction bases unmatched: 2. The CDR3 length is 17 residues. Germline V gives CDR1 SNHLY, CDR2 FYNNEI. The CDR3: CASSVGTGGSGANVLTF. For the CDR3, the DNA is TGTGCCAGCAGTGTTGGGACAGGGGGCTCTGGGGCCAACGTCCTGACTTTC.

This clone has just a few counts. In DNA, the CDR3 is TGTGCCAGCAGCTTACAGGGTTCGGATACGCAGTATTTT. This encodes CASSLQGSDTQYF. The chain recombines TRBV7-6 with TRBJ2-3; D is perhaps TRBD1 (5 bases). This CDR3 contains 13 residues. CDR1 is SGHVS and CDR2 is FNYEAQ in the germline V gene. Trimming took off 2 bases at V and 6 bases at J, with 9 bases between the two ends. Drawing the rest from reference TRBV7-6 and TRBJ2-3, the complete variable domain is GAGVSQSPRYKVTKRGQDVALRCDPISGHVSLYWYRQALGQGPEFLTYFNYEAQQDKSGLPNDRFSAERPEGSISTLTIQRTEQRDSAMYRCASSLQGSDTQYFGPGTRLTVL.

This rearrangement joins TRBV5-4 to TRBJ2-7; 9 bases agree with TRBD1. The CDR3 loop spans 20 amino acids. Trimming at V came to 2 bases and at J to 3 bases, leaving 21 bases not matched to a gene. The germline V gene encodes CDR1 SGHNT and CDR2 YYREEE (reference sequence). CDR3 coding DNA: TGTGCCAGCAGCTTCTTTTTAGGATCTGCGAAAGGGGACAGGGACTACGAGCAGTACTTC. It specifies CASSFFLGSAKGDRDYEQYF. The full variable domain, with the rest looked up from reference TRBV5-4 and TRBJ2-7, is ETGVTQSPTHLIKTRGQQVTLRCSSQSGHNTVSWYQQALGQGPQFIFQYYREEENGRGNFPPRFSGLQFPNYSSELNVNALELDDSALYLCASSFFLGSAKGDRDYEQYFGPGTRLTVT.

The rearrangement uses TRBV4-3 and TRBJ1-4, with a weak D call TRBD1 (5 bases). CDR3 length: 14 residues. V dropped 2 bases and J dropped 4 bases, with 8 bases sitting between them. In germline, CDR1 is LGHNA, CDR2 YSLEER. CDR3 DNA: TGCGCCAGCAGCCAAATAGACAGTAATGAAAAACTGTTTTTT. Its translation is CASSQIDSNEKLFF.

The V gene is TRBV2, the J gene TRBJ1-3; D possibly corresponds to TRBD1 (6 bases). CDR3 length: 15 residues. Trimming removed 4 bases at V and 0 bases at J, with 10 bases between. Per the germline V gene, CDR1 is SNHLY and CDR2 is FYNNEI. The CDR3 region is CASSGTVTSGNTIYF. The DNA of the CDR3 is TGTGCCAGCAGTGGGACAGTTACCTCTGGAAACACCATATATTTT.

This clone was detected only a few times. The chain links TRBV6-5 to TRBJ2-7; a possible D gene is TRBD1 (5 bases). V lost 0 bases to trimming and J lost 3 bases, with 12 bases between them. Germline values: CDR1 MNHEY, CDR2 SVGAGI. CDR3 length equals 15 residues. The CDR3 sequence is CASSYSGSQGYEQYF. In DNA, the CDR3 is TGTGCCAGCAGTTACTCGGGCTCCCAGGGCTACGAGCAGTACTTC.

The rearrangement uses TRBV6-1 and TRBJ2-2; 9 bases map to TRBD2. Losses at the gene ends were 5 bases for V and 1 base for J; bases not matched to a gene: 2. This CDR3 region has 15 residues. Looked up from germline, CDR1 is MNHNS and CDR2 is SASEGT. The CDR3 here is CASSLAGLNTGELFF. As DNA, the CDR3 is TGTGCCAGCAGTCTAGCGGGGCTGAACACCGGGGAGCTGTTTTTT.

The gene calls are TRBV6-1 and TRBJ1-2; TRBD1 aligns across 9 bases. Germline assignment: CDR1 MNHNS and CDR2 SASEGT. Trimming at V came to 6 bases and at J to 2 bases, leaving 4 bases not matched to a gene. CDR3 size: 14 residues. The CDR3 reads CASRTGGANYGYTF. DNA of the CDR3: TGTGCCAGCAGAACAGGGGGCGCGAACTATGGCTACACCTTC.

There are a few counts of this clone. The rearrangement joins TRBV7-6 to TRBJ1-1, with D maybe TRBD1 (6 bases). CDR3 length equals 15 residues. V was cut by 1 base and J by 4 bases, with 13 bases left in between. CDR1 is SGHVS, CDR2 FNYEAQ, per germline. The CDR3 nucleotides are TGTGCCAGCAGCTTAGGGCACGGGGGGCCCACTGAAGCTTTCTTT. Amino acid sequence: CASSLGHGGPTEAFF.

This clone was seen a few times. This chain connects TRBV19 to TRBJ1-1, with TRBD1 as a possible D gene (6 bases). Germline V gives CDR1 LNHDA, CDR2 SQIVND (reference sequence). Deletions cut 5 bases from V and 3 bases from J, with 13 bases between. The CDR3 has 14 amino acids. The CDR3 region is CASSSRSGDTEAFF. Here the CDR3 DNA reads TGTGCCAGTAGTTCACGTTCAGGGGACACTGAAGCTTTCTTT. Full variable domain (rest looked up from reference TRBV19 and TRBJ1-1): DGGITQSPKYLFRKEGQNVTLSCEQNLNHDAMYWYRQDPGQGLRLIYYSQIVNDFQKGDIAEGYSVSREKKESFPLTVTSAQKNPTAFYLCASSSRSGDTEAFFGQGTRLTVV.